What follows describes a single T cell receptor beta chain. The antigen remains unidentified. The V and J ends lost 0 bases and 5 bases respectively, with 10 bases between them. The CDR3 runs to 14 residues. The germline CDR1 and CDR2 sequences are KGHSH and LQKENI. Assay: immunoSEQ multiplex PCR; the TCRdb copy retains only in-frame clones and omits some. The data hold about 150,000 clones, with 88% observed a single time. This record belongs to a study of T cell responses to AZD1222 COVID-19 vaccine. The study's findings and limits: White British people made up most donors, females outnumbered males, and clonal diversity was possibly underestimated. A rise in Spike-specific TCR breadth and depth followed two AZD1222 doses.

The rearrangement links TRBV18 to TRBJ2-5; maybe TRBD2 (5 bases). This material consisted of peripheral blood, taken on day 0 of AZD1222 vaccination. The TCR originated in an adult in good health. The CDR3 protein is CASSPPNRGETQYF. The CDR3 coding sequence is TGTGCCAGCTCACCACCGAACAGAGGGGAGACCCAGTACTTC.